This T cell receptor beta chain originates from a study of early T cells in non-severe SARS-CoV-2 infection (dated by TCRdb to about 2021). General notes on the study: Bulk RNA from unsorted whole blood was used for TCR sequencing, so alpha and beta chains could not be paired. On the study overall, not on this receptor specifically: VDJdb matching was skewed toward anti-spike CD8 responses and likely underestimated virus-specific expansions, missing private and CD4 specificities.

The library relied on 5' RACE. These reads were obtained on a NextSeq 500. To correct for sequencing error and PCR bias, the TCR library protocol tagged individual cDNA molecules with unique molecular identifiers. Sequencing covered both TCR alpha and beta chains, and within each sample the abundances of alpha and beta sequences were tightly co-correlated. In the original analysis: Decombinator V4 was used to annotate the V gene, J gene and CDR3 of the TCR sequences. Expanded TCRs were defined as changing significantly between any two time points under a Poisson model with p below 0.0001. TCR abundances were normalised to the total number of TCRs sequenced per sample and were expressed as counts per million. MAIT TCRs were defined by TRAV1-2 paired with TRAJ12, TRAJ20 or TRAJ33, and iNKT TCRs by TRAV10 paired with TRAJ18. A search of VDJdb, accessed on 1 November 2021, was run for TCRs annotated to CMV, EBV and SARS-CoV-2, with TCRs annotated for multiple antigens excluded. TCRdb applied fastp at Q25 and MiXCR to the public reads, then kept only in-frame beta chains. Entries are consolidated by CDR3 protein sequence, retaining the most common genes and DNA. These V and J calls rely on TCRdb rather than the paper's analysis. The sample table holds tens of thousands of distinct CDR3 sequences, of which under 7.5% were seen once. Together, the top ten hold about 5.8% of the sample.

Set within a cohort of healthcare workers in London, UK, this nested case-control study involved weekly PCR testing of nasopharyngeal swabs along with blood sampling. Healthcare workers were enrolled in the week of the UK lockdown, from 23 to 31 March 2020, and were followed every week for up to roughly 15 weeks. For this clonotype: The antigen it recognizes is unknown. Base qualities are not provided; no much larger clone lies one nucleotide away.

The CDR3 goes from the cysteine to the phenylalanine over 12 residues. The retained sequence is limited to the CDR3, 36 bases, with the frame set at the first base. V loses 6 bases, J loses 2 bases, and the germline ends lie 9 bases apart. CDR1 and CDR2 (DFQATT, SNEGSKA) derive from the germline V gene (reference sequence). The sequences come from whole blood, collected at baseline. The chain is assembled from TRBV20-1 and TRBJ2-3; a tentative D match to TRBD2 spans 6 bases. The receptor comes from an adult who was a healthcare worker with PCR-confirmed SARS-CoV-2 infection or an uninfected control (not recorded which). CDR3 reads: CSAEGNTDTQYF. The nucleotide sequence reads TGCAGTGCGGAGGGAAACACAGATACGCAGTATTTT.